This section outlines one T cell receptor beta chain sequence together with its context. The data derive from a study of blood T cell repertoires in COVID-19. The V end was cut by 1 base, the J end by 7 bases, with 13 bases between. CDR3 size: 14 residues. The germline V gene has CDR1 KGHSH and CDR2 LQKENI. In the authors' methods: Amplifying reference gene primers gave estimates of nucleated cell counts. The repertoire was sequenced with immunoSEQ multiplex PCR; TCRdb's copy has only in-frame clones and lacks some. V, J and clone size are those of that table, while D and trimming were read from the DNA. The profile shows some 340,000 clones, around 87% of them singletons.

The sequencing input was PBMCs or T cells enriched from blood (not recorded which). The TCR was taken from a woman in her 30s who had recovered from COVID-19. The chain joins TRBV18 to TRBJ1-1; no clear D. In nucleotides, the CDR3 is TGTGCCAGCTCACCACATTCAAGCGGGGATGAAGCTTTCTTT. Translated, it gives CASSPHSSGDEAFF.